The 19 T cell receptor beta chains given below trace back to one sample, sequenced in a study of T cells in Graves' hyperthyroidism and ophthalmopathy. TCR beta CDR3 sequences were amplified from RNA transcripts. The TCR CDR3 was amplified in a first-round RT-PCR using the HTBI primer set. Via MiXCR, TCRdb re-called the multiplex PCR reads, giving one row per CDR3 protein. This sample has a few hundred thousand distinct CDR3 sequences, with roughly 50% found just once. Sequencing used peripheral blood or thyroid tissue (not recorded which). These receptors were collected from a woman under 30 with Graves' hyperthyroidism.

This clonotype was detected many times. The rearrangement uses TRBV28 and TRBJ1-5; no reliable D call. The CDR3 has 14 amino acids. V lost 2 bases and J 0 bases, leaving 5 bases between the germline ends. From germline, CDR1 is MDHEN and CDR2 SYDVKM. The CDR3 protein is CASSLVYSNQPQHF. The CDR3 bases are TGTGCCAGCAGTTTAGTTTATAGCAATCAGCCCCAGCATTTT.

The chain joins TRBV10-3 to TRBJ1-5; tentatively, D is TRBD1 (5 bases). With 4 bases removed from V and 11 bases from J, the gap between germline ends came to 18 bases. The CDR3 spans 14 residues. The germline gives CDR1 ENHRY, CDR2 SYGVKD. The CDR3 protein is CAISGGPSEETQHF. CDR3 coding DNA: TGTGCCATCAGTGGGGGCCCATCAGAGGAGACCCAGCATTTT.

The chain links TRBV14 to TRBJ2-7; possibly TRBD1 for D (6 bases). The J call may be wrong; the DNA end is better matched by TRBJ2-1. The germline V gene encodes CDR1 SGHDN and CDR2 FVKESK. The CDR3 contains 14 residues. Here the CDR3 reads CASSQGWGRNEQFF. The CDR3 DNA sequence: TGTGCCAGCAGCCAAGGCTGGGGGCGGAATGAGCAGTTCTTC.

In its sample, this clonotype was seen many times. This chain uses TRBV20-1 with TRBJ1-2; D not resolved. The CDR3 extends over 14 amino acids. Germline V gives CDR1 DFQATT, CDR2 SNEGSKA (reference sequence). V shed 4 bases and J shed 6 bases, with 18 bases lying between them. DNA of the CDR3: TGCAGTGCTACGGATGGAACGATTAAGGATGGCTACACCTTC. Encoded protein: CSATDGTIKDGYTF.

This clonotype came up many times. This chain connects TRBV29-1 to TRBJ2-7; D is ambiguous. V lost 7 bases to trimming and J lost 0 bases, with 13 bases between them. The CDR3 extends over 13 amino acids. Germline V gene sequence: CDR1 SQVTM, CDR2 ANQGSEA. The CDR3 DNA sequence: TGCAGCGCGTTTAGGGAATCCTCCTACGAGCAGTACTTC. Its protein product is CSAFRESSYEQYF.

The sample holds many counts of this clonotype. This chain uses TRBV5-6 with TRBJ1-1; D perhaps matches TRBD1 (5 bases). Germline V gene sequence: CDR1 SGHDT, CDR2 YYEEEE. The CDR3 spans 15 residues. The V gene lost 1 base and the J gene lost 11 bases, with 21 bases spanning the gap. Here the CDR3 reads CASSLWQGMSLGAFF. In DNA form, the CDR3 reads TGTGCCAGCAGCTTGTGGCAGGGAATGTCCCTCGGGGCTTTCTTT.

This clonotype was counted only a few times. V is TRBV29-1 and J is TRBJ2-5, with 13 bases that match TRBD2. V shed 6 bases, J shed 2 bases, and the junction held 3 bases outside the gene matches. The CDR3 has 14 amino acids. CDR1 is SQVTM, CDR2 ANQGSEA, per germline. CDR3 protein: CSVGLAGVQETQYF. The CDR3 nucleotides are TGCAGCGTCGGACTAGCGGGAGTACAAGAGACCCAGTACTTC.

This clonotype was counted only a few times. The gene calls are TRBV19 and TRBJ2-3, with D possibly called TRBD1 or TRBD2 (5 bases each). This CDR3 region has 15 residues. Germline CDR1 reads LNHDA; CDR2 reads SQIVND (reference sequence). The germline V and J ends were trimmed by 6 bases and 0 bases, with 13 bases remaining between them. The CDR3 DNA follows: TGTGCCAGTAGCAGTTCGGGACCCAGCACAGATACGCAGTATTTT. Amino acids: CASSSSGPSTDTQYF. The full variable domain, its missing parts supplied by reference TRBV19 and TRBJ2-3, is DGGITQSPKYLFRKEGQNVTLSCEQNLNHDAMYWYRQDPGQGLRLIYYSQIVNDFQKGDIAEGYSVSREKKESFPLTVTSAQKNPTAFYLCASSSSGPSTDTQYFGPGTRLTVL.

The chain couples TRBV20-1 to TRBJ2-7, with 9 bases fitting TRBD2. CDR3 size: 16 residues. V lost 0 bases, J lost 5 bases, and 11 bases stayed unmatched. Germline loops: CDR1 DFQATT, CDR2 SNEGSKA (reference sequence). CDR3 protein: CSARDGWREGFNEQYF. The CDR3 nucleotides read TGCAGTGCTAGAGATGGATGGCGGGAGGGGTTCAACGAGCAGTACTTC.

The CDR3 region has the DNA TGTGCCATCAGTGATTGGGACAGGGTAGTTGGAGAGACCCAGTACTTC. Protein sequence: CAISDWDRVVGETQYF. The chain employs TRBV10-3 and TRBJ2-5; TRBD1 matches 9 bases. Trimming at V came to 3 bases and at J to 4 bases, leaving 9 bases not matched to a gene. The CDR3 contains 16 residues. Germline V gives CDR1 ENHRY, CDR2 SYGVKD.

This clonotype was recorded many times. The CDR3 reads CASGDSYSGNTIYF. CDR3 nucleotides: TGTGCTAGTGGGGACAGCTACTCTGGAAACACCATATATTTT. This sequence joins TRBV12-5 and TRBJ1-3; the D gene is possibly TRBD1 (6 bases). In germline, CDR1 is LGHNT, CDR2 FRNRAP. This CDR3 spans 14 amino acids. V was shortened by 6 bases and J by 0 bases, with 9 bases between the two germline ends.

This clonotype was counted at least ten times. The chain has TRBV6-1 and TRBJ1-2, with TRBD1 as a possible D gene (6 bases). V was shortened by 6 bases and J by 6 bases, with 14 bases between the two germline ends. The CDR3 loop spans 13 amino acids. Germline CDR1 is MNHNS and CDR2 is SASEGT. DNA for the CDR3: TGTGCCAGCAGAAATACAGGGTATGATGGCTACACCTTC. This gives the protein CASRNTGYDGYTF.

This clonotype was recorded many times. The V gene is TRBV5-6, the J gene TRBJ2-2, with D unresolved. The CDR3 is 15 residues long. Trimming took 2 bases from V and 8 from J, leaving 16 bases between them. Germline lookup yields CDR1 SGHDT and CDR2 YYEEEE. As DNA, the CDR3 is TGTGCCAGCAGCTTTATCAGAGCCCTCACTGGGGAGCTGTTTTTT. Protein product: CASSFIRALTGELFF.

This clonotype occurred many times. The V gene is TRBV6-6, the J gene TRBJ1-1; a possible D gene is TRBD1 (6 bases). Trimming removed 5 bases from V and 5 bases from J, with 12 bases in between. The CDR3 consists of 13 residues. CDR1 is MNHNY and CDR2 is SVGAGI in the germline V gene (reference sequence). The CDR3 region has the DNA TGTGCCAGCAGTCAAGCAGGGGTGACTGAAGCTTTCTTT. Translation gives CASSQAGVTEAFF.

A note on this clonotype: One end of the junction does not line up with germline, which may come from a read error. This chain joins TRBV5-1 and TRBJ2-7; 7 bases are a match to TRBD2. There are 15 residues in the CDR3. CDR1 and CDR2 (germline): SGHRS, YFSETQ. The CDR3 DNA reads TGTGCCAGCAGCTTAATCGGCGGGAGCTCCTACGAGCAGTACTTC. Amino acid sequence: CASSLIGGSSYEQYF.

This chain uses TRBV24-1 with TRBJ2-1, with TRBD2 as a possible D gene (6 bases). The length of the CDR3 is 14 residues. The V end was cut by 6 bases, the J end by 3 bases, with 11 bases between. Germline V gene sequence: CDR1 KGHDR, CDR2 SFDVKD. The CDR3 DNA reads TGTGCCACCAGTAGTAGCGGAATCTACAATGAGCAGTTCTTC. It encodes CATSSSGIYNEQFF.

The chain carries TRBV24-1 and TRBJ2-1; D might be TRBD2 (6 bases). Germline V gene sequence: CDR1 KGHDR, CDR2 SFDVKD. V gave up 3 bases and J gave up 4 bases, with 6 bases separating them. This CDR3 comprises 13 residues. The CDR3 sequence is CATSDRGYNEQFF. In DNA, the CDR3 is TGTGCCACCAGTGATCGGGGGTACAATGAGCAGTTCTTC.

The genes are TRBV7-9 and TRBJ2-7; D perhaps matches TRBD2 (5 bases). CDR3 size: 16 residues. Trimming cost V 1 base and J 5 bases, with 18 bases left between them. Per the germline V gene, CDR1 is SEHNR and CDR2 is FQNEAQ (reference sequence). The CDR3 reads CASSLGWENTGDEQYF. The CDR3 nucleotides read TGTGCCAGCAGCTTAGGCTGGGAGAACACCGGGGACGAGCAGTACTTC.

Turning to this clonotype: Without the conserved terminal phenylalanine or tryptophan, this CDR3 likely stems from a read error. The V call is TRBV7-2, the J call TRBJ1-2, with D tentatively TRBD1 (6 bases). The CDR3 length is 20 residues. Germline V gives CDR1 SGHTA, CDR2 FQGNSA. With 6 bases removed from V and 5 bases from J, the gap between germline ends came to 34 bases. This chain's CDR3 is CASSYHPSGVATGANYGYTL. The CDR3 DNA sequence: TGTGCCAGCAGTTACCACCCTAGTGGGGTCGCGACAGGCGCGAATTATGGCTACACCCTC.